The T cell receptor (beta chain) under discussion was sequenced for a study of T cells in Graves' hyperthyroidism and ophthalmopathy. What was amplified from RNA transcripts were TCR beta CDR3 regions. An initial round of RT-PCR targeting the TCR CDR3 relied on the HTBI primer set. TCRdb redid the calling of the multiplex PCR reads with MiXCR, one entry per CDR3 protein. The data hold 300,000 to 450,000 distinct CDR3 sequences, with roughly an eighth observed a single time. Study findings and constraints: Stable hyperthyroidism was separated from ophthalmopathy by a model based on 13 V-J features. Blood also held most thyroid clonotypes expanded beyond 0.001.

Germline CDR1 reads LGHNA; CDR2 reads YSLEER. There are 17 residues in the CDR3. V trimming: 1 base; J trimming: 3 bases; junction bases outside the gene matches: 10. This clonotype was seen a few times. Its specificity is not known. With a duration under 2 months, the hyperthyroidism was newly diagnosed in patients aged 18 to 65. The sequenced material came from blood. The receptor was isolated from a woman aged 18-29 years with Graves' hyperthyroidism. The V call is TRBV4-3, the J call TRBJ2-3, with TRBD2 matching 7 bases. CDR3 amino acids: CASSQGLGGRVTDTQYF. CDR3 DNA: TGCGCCAGCAGCCAAGGCTTGGGCGGGAGAGTAACAGATACGCAGTATTTT.